The rows below give T cell receptor beta chains drawn from one sample of a study of siplizumab effects on memory and regulatory T cells. This table comes from immunoSEQ multiplex PCR, and its TCRdb copy is limited to in-frame clones, with some not included. The table lists 9,000 to 15,000 clones, about 44% of them singletons. These receptors lack a known antigen. Sequencing was performed on CFSE-low (dividing) CD8+ T cells sorted from an allogeneic mixed lymphocyte reaction. These receptors were taken from a human donor in good health; the cells came from an allogeneic mixed lymphocyte reaction. Some clones in this sample may be carry-over from other donors' samples. The conserved cysteine and the conserved F or W are not part of the CDR3 here. The order of the fields is J gene, V gene, D gene, CDR3 length, CDR3 protein. A D gene is named only where the DNA matches it firmly.

j_call: TRBJ2-7; v_call: TRBV11-2; d_call: .; cdr3_length: 10; cdr3_aa: ASSFDSYEQY
j_call: TRBJ2-7; v_call: TRBV5-1; d_call: TRBD2; cdr3_length: 13; cdr3_aa: ASSLVGTSEYEQY
j_call: TRBJ2-7; v_call: TRBV7-9; d_call: .; cdr3_length: 15; cdr3_aa: ASSLGMSGSSSYEQY
j_call: TRBJ1-2; v_call: TRBV14; d_call: .; cdr3_length: 12; cdr3_aa: ASSQAGPYSGYT
j_call: TRBJ2-3; v_call: TRBV4-1; d_call: .; cdr3_length: 17; cdr3_aa: ASSQVPLYLDMGTDTQY
j_call: TRBJ2-7; v_call: TRBV4-1; d_call: .; cdr3_length: 11; cdr3_aa: ASSPGVSYEQY
j_call: TRBJ2-1; v_call: TRBV6-5; d_call: .; cdr3_length: 12; cdr3_aa: ASSYSGPYNEQF
j_call: TRBJ2-7; v_call: TRBV19; d_call: .; cdr3_length: 11; cdr3_aa: AVSGTSPYEQY
j_call: TRBJ2-7; v_call: TRBV19; d_call: .; cdr3_length: 12; cdr3_aa: ASRGTASSYEQY
j_call: TRBJ1-5; v_call: TRBV7-9; d_call: .; cdr3_length: 13; cdr3_aa: ASSLGTWSNQPQH
j_call: TRBJ2-3; v_call: TRBV27; d_call: .; cdr3_length: 13; cdr3_aa: ASSFLPPFTDTQY
j_call: TRBJ1-6; v_call: TRBV25-1; d_call: .; cdr3_length: 11; cdr3_aa: ASNLGGNSPLH
j_call: TRBJ2-7; v_call: TRBV27; d_call: .; cdr3_length: 11; cdr3_aa: ASSLGRGYEQY
j_call: TRBJ2-5; v_call: TRBV4-1; d_call: .; cdr3_length: 13; cdr3_aa: ASSQTYGGQETQY
j_call: TRBJ2-4; v_call: TRBV27; d_call: .; cdr3_length: 16; cdr3_aa: ASRPRTEDFLAKNIQY
j_call: TRBJ2-2; v_call: TRBV6-5; d_call: .; cdr3_length: 12; cdr3_aa: ASSANRATGELF
j_call: TRBJ2-1; v_call: TRBV11-2; d_call: .; cdr3_length: 13; cdr3_aa: ASSLYSSSYNEQF
j_call: TRBJ2-7; v_call: TRBV7-6; d_call: TRBD1; cdr3_length: 10; cdr3_aa: ASSLQGDEQY
j_call: TRBJ2-1; v_call: TRBV13; d_call: .; cdr3_length: 13; cdr3_aa: ASSFGSGPYNEQF
j_call: TRBJ2-2; v_call: TRBV19; d_call: TRBD2; cdr3_length: 15; cdr3_aa: ASSILWEGGNTGELF
j_call: TRBJ2-3; v_call: TRBV7-9; d_call: .; cdr3_length: 12; cdr3_aa: ASSLEAGTDTRY
j_call: TRBJ2-1; v_call: TRBV19; d_call: TRBD2; cdr3_length: 13; cdr3_aa: ASSIDGRAYNEQF
j_call: TRBJ2-1; v_call: TRBV18; d_call: .; cdr3_length: 11; cdr3_aa: ASSPTMDNEQF
j_call: TRBJ2-3; v_call: TRBV7-9; d_call: .; cdr3_length: 12; cdr3_aa: ASSTEPGTDTQY
j_call: TRBJ1-5; v_call: TRBV27; d_call: TRBD1; cdr3_length: 13; cdr3_aa: ASSRRTGVDQPQH
j_call: TRBJ2-7; v_call: TRBV4-1; d_call: TRBD2; cdr3_length: 14; cdr3_aa: ASSQGGVQGHYEQY
j_call: TRBJ1-5; v_call: TRBV18; d_call: TRBD1; cdr3_length: 15; cdr3_aa: ASSPGTGFYSNQPQH
j_call: TRBJ2-5; v_call: TRBV5-1; d_call: TRBD2; cdr3_length: 16; cdr3_aa: ASSFTGTSGRAGETQY
j_call: TRBJ2-6; v_call: TRBV18; d_call: .; cdr3_length: 16; cdr3_aa: ASSTQTDLQSRANVLT
j_call: TRBJ2-7; v_call: TRBV4-1; d_call: .; cdr3_length: 13; cdr3_aa: ASSQSTDPSYEQY
j_call: TRBJ1-6; v_call: TRBV9; d_call: TRBD1; cdr3_length: 13; cdr3_aa: ASSVSGTGAQPLH
j_call: TRBJ2-7; v_call: TRBV4-1; d_call: .; cdr3_length: 13; cdr3_aa: ASSQERGPVYEQY
j_call: TRBJ2-5; v_call: TRBV10-3; d_call: .; cdr3_length: 11; cdr3_aa: AISDLTRGEQY
j_call: TRBJ1-4; v_call: TRBV6-6; d_call: .; cdr3_length: 13; cdr3_aa: ASSYEGVPNEKLF
j_call: TRBJ1-1; v_call: TRBV2; d_call: .; cdr3_length: 12; cdr3_aa: AVPWVQVNTEAF
j_call: TRBJ1-1; v_call: TRBV5-1; d_call: .; cdr3_length: 13; cdr3_aa: ASSLKQGMNTEAF
j_call: TRBJ2-2; v_call: TRBV5-4; d_call: .; cdr3_length: 15; cdr3_aa: ASSLGIQLPNTGELF
j_call: TRBJ1-3; v_call: TRBV6-6; d_call: .; cdr3_length: 11; cdr3_aa: ASGQGVGNTIY
j_call: TRBJ1-1; v_call: TRBV10-3; d_call: .; cdr3_length: 12; cdr3_aa: AISVTELNTEAF
j_call: TRBJ2-1; v_call: TRBV7-3; d_call: .; cdr3_length: 12; cdr3_aa: ASSLAGNYNEQF
j_call: TRBJ1-1; v_call: TRBV27; d_call: TRBD1; cdr3_length: 12; cdr3_aa: ASRKDRVDTEAF
j_call: TRBJ2-3; v_call: TRBV2; d_call: .; cdr3_length: 8; cdr3_aa: AGNTDTQY
j_call: TRBJ2-7; v_call: TRBV19; d_call: TRBD2; cdr3_length: 12; cdr3_aa: ASSPASGYYEQY
j_call: TRBJ2-7; v_call: TRBV7-9; d_call: TRBD1; cdr3_length: 14; cdr3_aa: ASSYRGTGNSYEQY
j_call: TRBJ1-2; v_call: TRBV27; d_call: TRBD1; cdr3_length: 14; cdr3_aa: ASSFVAGTGPYGYT
j_call: TRBJ1-1; v_call: TRBV27; d_call: .; cdr3_length: 13; cdr3_aa: ASSLSIGGATEAF
j_call: TRBJ2-7; v_call: TRBV7-2; d_call: TRBD1; cdr3_length: 12; cdr3_aa: ASSIGTVRGEQY
j_call: TRBJ2-7; v_call: TRBV5-1; d_call: .; cdr3_length: 13; cdr3_aa: ASSLAPGSTYEQY
j_call: TRBJ1-6; v_call: TRBV19; d_call: TRBD1; cdr3_length: 12; cdr3_aa: ASREGQGLSPLH
j_call: TRBJ2-7; v_call: TRBV6-5; d_call: .; cdr3_length: 11; cdr3_aa: ASSLGHLYEQY
j_call: TRBJ2-1; v_call: TRBV6-5; d_call: .; cdr3_length: 12; cdr3_aa: AGSVSGSYNEQF
j_call: TRBJ2-7; v_call: TRBV4-1; d_call: TRBD2; cdr3_length: 12; cdr3_aa: ASSRRSSGDEQY
j_call: TRBJ2-1; v_call: TRBV27; d_call: TRBD2; cdr3_length: 14; cdr3_aa: ASSLLTSGGANEQF